This TCR beta chain is from a study of blood T cell repertoires in COVID-19. Study-wide background: Donors in the United States, Italy and Spain gave samples during acute or convalescent COVID-19. T cells, B-cell-depleted T cells, or PBMCs supplied cDNA or gDNA.

Original handling: Estimation of nucleated cell counts relied on the amplification of reference gene primers. Some clones are missing from TCRdb's copy, which holds only in-frame ones; the method was immunoSEQ multiplex PCR. The V and J calls and clone size come from that table; D and trimming were worked out from the DNA. The sample has under 300,000 clones, 85% to 90% seen once. The clonotype comes from a middle-aged woman with acute or convalescent COVID-19. Input material: peripheral blood.

The CDR3 nucleotides read TGTGCCAGCAGCCCCCGGGGGTTCGGTGGCTACACCTTC. The encoded protein is CASSPRGFGGYTF. V and J are TRBV7-3 and TRBJ1-2; the D gene is possibly TRBD1 (5 bases). Between the trimmed V and J ends, which lost 5 bases and 7 bases, there was a span of 14 bases. Germline lookup yields CDR1 SGHTA and CDR2 FQGTGA. The CDR3 loop spans 13 amino acids.